The rows below give T cell receptor beta chains drawn from one sample of a study of vaccination and CD4 T cells after COVID-19. For these receptors, no antigen is known. In TCRdb, the PCR reads were re-called with MiXCR into one record per CDR3 protein. Of 13,000 to 15,000 distinct CDR3 sequences in the sample, approximately 73% are singletons; the top ten hold roughly a tenth. Sequences were obtained from CD4+ T cells from blood, cultured in vitro. The receptors originated from a human donor who had recovered from COVID-19. Each CDR3 is given with its conserved first and last residue. Each record gives: CDR3 protein, CDR3 DNA, CDR3 length, D gene, J gene, V gene, clone size. The D gene is left open where the match is weak. A row's size may be missing; if present it is once, few, many or a size class.

CDR3aa: CASSTFLDTGELFF
CDR3nt: TGTGCCAGCAGCACATTCCTGGACACCGGGGAGCTGTTTTTT
len: 14
d_gene: -
j_gene: TRBJ2-2
v_gene: TRBV11-3
abundance: -

CDR3aa: CASSSWLGVGTEAFF
CDR3nt: TGTGCCAGCAGCTCCTGGTTGGGGGTCGGGACTGAAGCTTTCTTT
len: 15
d_gene: -
j_gene: TRBJ1-1
v_gene: TRBV27
abundance: large

CDR3aa: CASRRDINSNQPQHF
CDR3nt: TGTGCCAGCAGGCGGGACATAAATAGCAATCAGCCCCAGCATTTT
len: 15
d_gene: -
j_gene: TRBJ1-5
v_gene: TRBV27
abundance: -

CDR3aa: CASSRRDIPNEKLFF
CDR3nt: TGTGCCAGCAGCCGCCGGGACATACCTAATGAAAAACTGTTTTTT
len: 15
d_gene: -
j_gene: TRBJ1-4
v_gene: TRBV6-1
abundance: -

CDR3aa: CASSLDGGPPYEQYF
CDR3nt: TGTGCCAGCAGCTTAGATGGCGGGCCACCCTACGAGCAGTACTTC
len: 15
d_gene: -
j_gene: TRBJ2-7
v_gene: TRBV7-2
abundance: -

CDR3aa: CSARDRSSGWADTQYF
CDR3nt: TGCAGTGCTAGAGATCGTTCGAGCGGGTGGGCAGATACGCAGTATTTT
len: 16
d_gene: -
j_gene: TRBJ2-3
v_gene: TRBV20-1
abundance: -

CDR3aa: CASSRDGLSRVDTQYF
CDR3nt: TGTGCCAGCAGTCGCGACGGGCTAAGTAGGGTGGATACGCAGTATTTT
len: 16
d_gene: -
j_gene: TRBJ2-3
v_gene: TRBV6-4
abundance: -

CDR3aa: CAWNPDRVSSPLHF
CDR3nt: TGTGCCTGGAACCCTGACAGGGTATCATCACCCCTCCACTTT
len: 14
d_gene: TRBD1
j_gene: TRBJ1-6
v_gene: TRBV30
abundance: few

CDR3aa: CAWSVLGQGAYYGYTF
CDR3nt: TGTGCCTGGAGTGTACTGGGACAGGGGGCTTACTATGGCTACACCTTC
len: 16
d_gene: TRBD1
j_gene: TRBJ1-2
v_gene: TRBV30
abundance: once

CDR3aa: CAGRGVNTEAFF
CDR3nt: TGTGCCGGGAGGGGGGTGAACACTGAAGCTTTCTTT
len: 12
d_gene: -
j_gene: TRBJ1-1
v_gene: TRBV7-9
abundance: once

CDR3aa: CATQEAGGAGYGYTF
CDR3nt: TGTGCTACGCAAGAAGCAGGGGGCGCAGGTTATGGCTACACCTTC
len: 15
d_gene: TRBD1
j_gene: TRBJ1-2
v_gene: TRBV28
abundance: once

CDR3aa: CASSSTVSRQAIYGYTF
CDR3nt: TGTGCCAGTAGTTCCACTGTGTCGAGACAGGCTATCTATGGCTACACCTTC
len: 17
d_gene: -
j_gene: TRBJ1-2
v_gene: TRBV19
abundance: -

CDR3aa: CASSQRTGSFNYGYTF
CDR3nt: TGTGCCAGCTCACAACGGACAGGGTCATTCAACTATGGCTACACCTTC
len: 16
d_gene: TRBD1
j_gene: TRBJ1-2
v_gene: TRBV18
abundance: -

CDR3aa: CASRTASGGLYEQYF
CDR3nt: TGTGCCAGCAGGACGGCTAGCGGGGGGCTCTACGAGCAGTACTTC
len: 15
d_gene: TRBD2
j_gene: TRBJ2-7
v_gene: TRBV28
abundance: -

CDR3aa: CATKRQAFINEQFF
CDR3nt: TGTGCCACCAAGCGACAGGCCTTTATCAATGAGCAGTTCTTC
len: 14
d_gene: -
j_gene: TRBJ2-1
v_gene: TRBV6-1
abundance: few

CDR3aa: CSVTPRWQTNEAFF
CDR3nt: TGCAGCGTTACCCCCCGTTGGCAAACAAATGAAGCTTTCTTT
len: 14
d_gene: -
j_gene: TRBJ1-1
v_gene: TRBV29-1
abundance: -

CDR3aa: CASSLAVGTTSSYNSPLHF
CDR3nt: TGTGCCAGCAGCTTAGCCGTCGGCACCACCAGCTCCTATAATTCACCCCTCCACTTT
len: 19
d_gene: -
j_gene: TRBJ1-6
v_gene: TRBV7-2
abundance: -

CDR3aa: CAISEKGGSNGDEQYF
CDR3nt: TGTGCCATCAGTGAGAAGGGAGGGTCAAACGGCGACGAGCAGTACTTC
len: 16
d_gene: TRBD2
j_gene: TRBJ2-7
v_gene: TRBV10-3
abundance: -

CDR3aa: CASSSRGKGEAFF
CDR3nt: TGTGCCAGCAGCTCCAGGGGAAAGGGTGAAGCTTTCTTT
len: 13
d_gene: -
j_gene: TRBJ1-1
v_gene: TRBV7-2
abundance: -

CDR3aa: CSAGITPLLLAKNIQYF
CDR3nt: TGCAGTGCTGGGATAACTCCCCTTCTTCTAGCCAAAAACATTCAGTACTTC
len: 17
d_gene: -
j_gene: TRBJ2-4
v_gene: TRBV20-1
abundance: once

CDR3aa: CASSRFSQSSYEQYF
CDR3nt: TGTGCCAGCAGTCGATTTAGCCAGAGCTCCTACGAGCAGTACTTC
len: 15
d_gene: -
j_gene: TRBJ2-7
v_gene: TRBV6-2/TRBV6-3
abundance: once

CDR3aa: CAWSLGGRPRQPQHF
CDR3nt: TGTGCCTGGAGCCTTGGAGGCAGGCCAAGGCAGCCCCAGCATTTT
len: 15
d_gene: -
j_gene: TRBJ1-5
v_gene: TRBV30
abundance: -

CDR3aa: CASSLENARNTQYF
CDR3nt: TGTGCCAGCAGCCTGGAAAATGCCAGGAATACGCAGTATTTT
len: 14
d_gene: -
j_gene: TRBJ2-3
v_gene: TRBV7-8
abundance: few

CDR3aa: CASSLRTEDLSYEQYF
CDR3nt: TGTGCCAGCAGCCTTCGGACGGAGGATTTGTCCTACGAGCAGTACTTC
len: 16
d_gene: -
j_gene: TRBJ2-7
v_gene: TRBV6-1
abundance: -

CDR3aa: CASSRLAFYEQYF
CDR3nt: TGTGCCAGCAGCCGCCTAGCGTTCTACGAGCAGTACTTC
len: 13
d_gene: -
j_gene: TRBJ2-7
v_gene: TRBV7-2
abundance: -

CDR3aa: CAWGGQLNYGYTF
CDR3nt: TGTGCCTGGGGGGGACAATTGAACTATGGCTACACCTTC
len: 13
d_gene: -
j_gene: TRBJ1-2
v_gene: TRBV30
abundance: -

CDR3aa: CASSLFSLSDTQYF
CDR3nt: TGCGCCAGCAGCTTGTTCAGTTTGTCAGATACGCAGTATTTT
len: 14
d_gene: -
j_gene: TRBJ2-3
v_gene: TRBV5-1
abundance: once

CDR3aa: CAYSTSNAGELFF
CDR3nt: TGTGCCTATTCCACGAGTAACGCCGGGGAGCTGTTTTTT
len: 13
d_gene: -
j_gene: TRBJ2-2
v_gene: TRBV2
abundance: -

CDR3aa: CASSSGGNHEQYF
CDR3nt: TGTGCCAGCAGCTCCGGAGGGAACCACGAGCAGTACTTC
len: 13
d_gene: -
j_gene: TRBJ2-7
v_gene: TRBV7-9
abundance: -

CDR3aa: CASSPKRGSYNEQFF
CDR3nt: TGTGCCAGCTCACCAAAGCGGGGATCCTACAATGAGCAGTTCTTC
len: 15
d_gene: TRBD2
j_gene: TRBJ2-1
v_gene: TRBV18
abundance: -

CDR3aa: CASSPLRGINQPQHF
CDR3nt: TGTGCCAGCAGCCCCCTCCGGGGTATCAATCAGCCCCAGCATTTT
len: 15
d_gene: -
j_gene: TRBJ1-5
v_gene: TRBV7-8
abundance: few

CDR3aa: CASSYVPSGLSGANVLTF
CDR3nt: TGTGCCAGCAGCTACGTACCTAGCGGGCTCTCTGGGGCCAACGTCCTGACTTTC
len: 18
d_gene: TRBD2
j_gene: TRBJ2-6
v_gene: TRBV7-9
abundance: -

CDR3aa: CSVGQPGQPQHF
CDR3nt: TGCAGCGTTGGCCAGCCGGGTCAGCCCCAGCATTTT
len: 12
d_gene: -
j_gene: TRBJ1-5
v_gene: TRBV29-1
abundance: -

CDR3aa: CASSPGTNSIEQFF
CDR3nt: TGTGCCAGCAGCCCAGGGACTAACTCAATTGAGCAGTTCTTC
len: 14
d_gene: TRBD2
j_gene: TRBJ2-1
v_gene: TRBV11-3
abundance: -

CDR3aa: CASRSRDRVDYGYTF
CDR3nt: TGTGCCAGCAGATCCCGGGACAGGGTGGACTATGGCTACACCTTC
len: 15
d_gene: TRBD1
j_gene: TRBJ1-2
v_gene: TRBV27
abundance: few

CDR3aa: CASSPERGNYGYTF
CDR3nt: TGTGCCAGCAGCCCAGAACGGGGCAACTATGGCTACACCTTC
len: 14
d_gene: -
j_gene: TRBJ1-2
v_gene: TRBV7-6
abundance: -

CDR3aa: CASSLGQGTSPLHF
CDR3nt: TGTGCCAGCAGCTTAGGACAGGGGACTTCACCCCTCCACTTT
len: 14
d_gene: TRBD1
j_gene: TRBJ1-6
v_gene: TRBV11-3
abundance: few

CDR3aa: CASSMRDRGVGNQPQHF
CDR3nt: TGTGCCAGTAGTATGAGGGACAGGGGTGTGGGCAATCAGCCCCAGCATTTT
len: 17
d_gene: TRBD1
j_gene: TRBJ1-5
v_gene: TRBV19
abundance: -

CDR3aa: CASSTGGSISGANVLTF
CDR3nt: TGTGCCAGTAGTACAGGGGGCTCTATCTCTGGGGCCAACGTCCTGACTTTC
len: 17
d_gene: TRBD1
j_gene: TRBJ2-6
v_gene: TRBV19
abundance: -

CDR3aa: CAWSVQPNTEAFF
CDR3nt: TGTGCCTGGAGTGTACAGCCGAACACTGAAGCTTTCTTT
len: 13
d_gene: -
j_gene: TRBJ1-1
v_gene: TRBV30
abundance: -

CDR3aa: CSGRGTSGSNEQFF
CDR3nt: TGCAGCGGCCGAGGGACTAGCGGGAGCAATGAGCAGTTCTTC
len: 14
d_gene: TRBD2
j_gene: TRBJ2-1
v_gene: TRBV29-1
abundance: -